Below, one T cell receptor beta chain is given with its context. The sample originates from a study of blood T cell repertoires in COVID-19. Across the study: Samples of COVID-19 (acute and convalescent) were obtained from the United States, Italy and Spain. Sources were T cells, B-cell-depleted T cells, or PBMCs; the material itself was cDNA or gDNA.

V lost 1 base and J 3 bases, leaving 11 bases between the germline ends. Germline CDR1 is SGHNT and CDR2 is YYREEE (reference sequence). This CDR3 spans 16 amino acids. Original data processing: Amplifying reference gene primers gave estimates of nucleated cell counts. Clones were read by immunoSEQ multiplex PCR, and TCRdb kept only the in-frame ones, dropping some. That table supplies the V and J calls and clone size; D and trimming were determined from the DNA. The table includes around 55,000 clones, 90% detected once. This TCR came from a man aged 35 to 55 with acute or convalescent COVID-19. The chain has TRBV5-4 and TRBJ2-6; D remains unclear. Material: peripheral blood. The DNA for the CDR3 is TGTGCCAGCAGCTTGAGGTTATCGGGTGGGGCCAACGTCCTGACTTTC. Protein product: CASSLRLSGGANVLTF.